This entry concerns a single T cell receptor (beta chain). What it binds is not known. V lost 1 base and J lost 6, with 10 bases in between. Germline V CDR1 and CDR2: MGHDK, SYGVNS. This CDR3 contains 14 residues. The data belong to a study of Ad26.COV2.S vaccination and SARS-CoV-2 variants. Study observations and caveats: It was reported that spike-specific CD8+ and CD4+ T cell responses were substantially broad after vaccination. It was found that vaccine and placebo recipients had similar non-spike TCR breadth. Total T cell responses were possibly underestimated by TCR breadth and depth analyses.

Using immunoSEQ multiplex PCR, the repertoire was profiled, and TCRdb retains in-frame clones only, with some absent. The repertoire holds about 440,000 clones, with roughly 91% as singletons. Treatment described: some 20 received Ad26.COV2.S at low or high dose, single or two shots; several received placebo; per-sample allocation not given. The investigators took samples on day 63 after the first vaccine or placebo injection. What was given as vaccine was an Ad26 vector encoding Wuhan-strain SARS-CoV-2 spike. The sequencing here drew on peripheral blood, taken in a trial of Ad26.COV2.S vaccine versus placebo. This TCR was sampled from a person aged 18-65 years who received the Ad26.COV2.S COVID-19 vaccine or a placebo. This chain uses TRBV25-1 with TRBJ2-1; the D gene is possibly TRBD1 (6 bases). The CDR3 region is CASSELDRINEQFF. The DNA of the CDR3 is TGTGCCAGCAGTGAATTAGACAGGATCAATGAGCAGTTCTTC.